The rows below give T cell receptor beta chains drawn from one sample of a study of cytomegalovirus exposure and HLA in healthy donors. This table comes from immunoSEQ multiplex PCR, and its TCRdb copy is limited to in-frame clones, with some not included. Counted here are some 85,000 clones, roughly three quarters occurring once; the ten biggest clones make up around 3.5%. The sequencing sample was made of PBMCs. These receptors all stem from a man aged 30 to 45 in good health and CMV-seronegative. CDR3s include the opening cysteine and the closing phenylalanine or tryptophan. Each record gives: V gene, J gene, CDR3 protein.

>TRBV7-9|TRBJ2-2
CASSFPGRNTGELFF
>TRBV29-1|TRBJ2-7
CSVRRAGEAYEQYF
>TRBV6-1|TRBJ1-5
CASGRQGDQPQHF
>TRBV18|TRBJ1-5
CASSFGQGDNQPQHF
>TRBV7-2|TRBJ2-3
CASSTPPDTQYF
>TRBV4-2|TRBJ1-1
CASSQDFTGATGYRAFF
>TRBV6-5|TRBJ1-3
CASTGGSTGNTIYF
>TRBV5-5|TRBJ2-7
CASRSLAGGAYEQYF
>TRBV18|TRBJ1-6
CASSPGQGRSPLHF
>TRBV5-1|TRBJ2-2
CASSLLAGGDTGELFF
>TRBV6-5|TRBJ1-2
CASSYSRAGKVYGYTF
>TRBV7-2|TRBJ2-2
CASSPGQSGGELFF
>TRBV7-6|TRBJ2-2
CASSVQGASTGELFF
>TRBV4-2|TRBJ1-5
CASSQVAGGSNQPQHF
>TRBV19|TRBJ1-5
CATSPGVGQPQHF
>TRBV5-1|TRBJ2-3
CASSGQGAVDTQYF
>TRBV10-3|TRBJ1-6
CAIRVGGFNSPLHF
>TRBV25-1|TRBJ1-1
CASSGIWARDDTEAFF
>TRBV18|TRBJ2-2
CASSRTSETTGELFF
>TRBV11-2|TRBJ1-2
CASSPTGRYGYTF
>TRBV18|TRBJ1-1
CASSPQEQGVRTEAFF
>TRBV14|TRBJ2-1
CASSRKDRVGKFF
>TRBV6-4|TRBJ2-1
CASSDSIREAINEQFF
>TRBV5-4|TRBJ1-6
CASSLAGFNSPLHF
>TRBV27|TRBJ1-1
CASSLWVGAGAFF
>TRBV4-3|TRBJ2-7
CASSQELAGGNYEQYF